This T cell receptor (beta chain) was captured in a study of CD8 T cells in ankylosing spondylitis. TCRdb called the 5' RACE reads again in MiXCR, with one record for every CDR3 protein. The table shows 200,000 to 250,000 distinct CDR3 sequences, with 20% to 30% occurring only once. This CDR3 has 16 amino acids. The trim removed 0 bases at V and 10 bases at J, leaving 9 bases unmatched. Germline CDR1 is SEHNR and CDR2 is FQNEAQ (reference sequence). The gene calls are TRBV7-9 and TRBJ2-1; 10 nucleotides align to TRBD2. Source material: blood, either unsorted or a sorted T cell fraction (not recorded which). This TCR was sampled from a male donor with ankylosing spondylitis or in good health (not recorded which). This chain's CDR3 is CASSLAPASGREEQFF. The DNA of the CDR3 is TGTGCCAGCAGCTTAGCGCCGGCTAGCGGGAGAGAGGAGCAGTTCTTC.